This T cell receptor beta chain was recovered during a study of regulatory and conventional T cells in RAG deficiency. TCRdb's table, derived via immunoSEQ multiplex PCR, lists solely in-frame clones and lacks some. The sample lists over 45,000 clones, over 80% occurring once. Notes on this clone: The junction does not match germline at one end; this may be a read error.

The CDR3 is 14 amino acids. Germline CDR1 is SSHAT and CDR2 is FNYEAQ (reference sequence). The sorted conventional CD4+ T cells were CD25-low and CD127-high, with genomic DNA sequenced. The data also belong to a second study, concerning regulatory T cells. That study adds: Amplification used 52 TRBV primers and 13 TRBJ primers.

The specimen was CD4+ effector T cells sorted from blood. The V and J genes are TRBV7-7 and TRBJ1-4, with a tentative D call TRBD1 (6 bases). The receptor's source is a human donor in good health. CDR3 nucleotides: TGTGCTAGCAGCTTAGGGGGTGACGATGAAAAACTGTTTTTT. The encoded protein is CASSLGGDDEKLFF.